This TCR beta chain was sequenced for a study of CXCR3-negative and CXCR3-positive naive CD8 T cells (dated by TCRdb to 2018 to 2020). A note on the overall study: In total, about 150 million TRB reads were obtained, corresponding to roughly 1.5 +/- 0.3 million reads per library. The TRBV-TRBJ cluster analysis covered naive subsets from roughly five donors and memory cells from 3 donors. The diversity and physicochemical repertoire analyses included 11 donors pooled from two independent experiments. Summary of the overall study and its limitations: Compared with CXCR3-negative naive cells, CXCR3-positive naive cells had TRB CDR3s with higher hydrophobicity (lower Kidera factor 4), lower energy, and higher strength and volume indices. Repertoire diversity was comparably high in both naive subsets but much lower in memory CD8+ T cells. Because surface CD5, which is linked to self-reactivity in mice, was comparable between the naive subsets, TCR interaction strength was also inferred from TRB CDR3 physicochemical properties. TRBV-TRBJ usage was similar between naive CXCR3-negative and CXCR3-positive cells from the same donor, while memory cells showed distinct patterns. CXCR3 expression partially decreased after cryopreservation, so most assays used freshly isolated PBMCs.

About this clonotype: Its antigen has not been determined.

Each CD8+ T cell subset was flow-sorted in triplicate, with roughly 310,000 cells per subset placed directly into RLT lysis buffer. To keep memory contaminants out, a stringent definition of naive CD8+ T cells was applied: CD45RO-CCR7+CD27+CD95-. Peripheral blood mononuclear cells were isolated from buffy coats using standard density gradient centrifugation. A FACSAria III was used to flow-sort naive CXCR3-negative and CXCR3-positive CD8+ T cells. Total RNA was extracted from sorted cells with an RNeasy Mini Kit. The CDR3 goes from the cysteine to the phenylalanine over 15 residues. No DNA was logged. The CDR1 and CDR2 encoded by the germline V gene are SQVTM and ANQGSEA. The listed sequencing device is NextSeq 550. The Human TCR Profiling Kit (MiLaboratory) was used to prepare UMI-labeled 5' RACE TRB cDNA libraries. cDNA synthesis used the entire amount of extracted RNA, and PCR amplification then used the entire amount of cDNA produced. The libraries were made side by side, with each library going through the same number of PCR cycles. The paper's data handling went like this. MIGEC and MiXCR extracted about 50,000 +/- 10,000 unique UMI-labeled TRB cDNA molecules per library, requiring at least two reads per UMI. On average, roughly 40,000 +/- 10,000 functional in-frame TRB CDR3 nucleotide clonotypes lacking stop codons were found per library. After downsampling to 5000 UMI-labeled TRB molecules per sample, diversity metrics, including normalized Shannon-Wiener and Chao1, were computed in VDJtools. For the central five CDR3 residues, VDJtools calculated physicochemical properties weighted by clonotype size, namely interaction energy, strength, volume and Kidera factor 4. TCRdb reprocessed the reads, reporting each CDR3 protein sequence once and no DNA. The V and J calls, along with clone size, are taken from TCRdb and not from the paper's own processing. The data table for this sample lists 6,000 to 8,500 distinct CDR3 sequences. The leading ten clones occupy more than 1% of the sample.

The sequenced material came from naive CXCR3+ CD8+ T cells from blood. According to the study, the label for this sample's cell subset or site signals: CD45RO-CCR7+CD27+CD95- naive CD8+ T cells expressing CXCR3 (TNR3+). The clonotype comes from a human donor in good health. Some clones in this sample may be carry-over from other donors' samples. The sequence links TRBV29-1 to TRBJ2-3; TCRdb indicates TRBD2, and absent DNA this call remains unverified. The CDR3 sequence is CSVDAGEVSTDTQYF.